This T cell receptor beta chain originates from a study of response to subunit inactivated influenza vaccine. Trimming left V 5 bases short and J 0 bases short, with 5 bases between. The CDR3 totals 12 residues. Germline V gene data show CDR1 as SGHRS and CDR2 as YFSETQ. TCRdb reprocessed the RT-PCR reads via MiXCR and lists one record per CDR3 protein. Found here are roughly 550,000 distinct CDR3 sequences, roughly a quarter of them singletons; the top ten hold 2.5% to 3%. The sample was also reused in another study, on T cells expressing NK-cell markers. From that paper: Beta-chain TCR cDNA was generated via 5'RACE template switching with UMIs. It was sorted CD3+CD56-NKG2C+, CD3+CD56+NKG2C- and CD3+CD56+NKG2C+ T cells that provided the TCR beta repertoires. The sequencing cohort of eight donors included seven HCMV-seropositive individuals and one seronegative individual. The authors restricted sorting to alpha-beta TCR T cells with an anti-gamma-delta TCR antibody in several experiments. Dominant NKG2C+ clonotypes accounted for roughly 1.0-7.0% of CD8+ T cells in about 6 donors.

The source is a man aged 50 to 59 who received an inactivated influenza vaccine. V is TRBV5-1 and J is TRBJ1-1; D gene ambiguous. The sequences come from CD4+ T cells sorted from PBMCs, collected about 13 days after vaccination. CDR3 nucleotides: TGCGCCAGCAGGACTTTGAACACTGAAGCTTTCTTT. Residues: CASRTLNTEAFF.